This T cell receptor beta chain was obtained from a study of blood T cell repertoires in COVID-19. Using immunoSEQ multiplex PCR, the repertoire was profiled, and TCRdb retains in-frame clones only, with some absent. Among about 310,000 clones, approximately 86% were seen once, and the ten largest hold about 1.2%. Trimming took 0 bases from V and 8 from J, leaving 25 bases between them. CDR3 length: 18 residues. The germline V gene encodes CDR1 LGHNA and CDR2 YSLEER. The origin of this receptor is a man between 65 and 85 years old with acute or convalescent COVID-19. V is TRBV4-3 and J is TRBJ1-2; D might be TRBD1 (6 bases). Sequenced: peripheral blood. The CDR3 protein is CASSQDLGSPGARHGYTF. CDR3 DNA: TGCGCCAGCAGCCAAGATCTGGGATCCCCAGGGGCGCGTCACGGCTACACCTTC.